This T cell receptor beta chain was captured in a study of T cells in tumors after PD-1 blockade. Study-level background: Excluded were patients with checkpoint blockade, immunosuppressants, or radiotherapy or other anti-cancer therapy within 4 weeks. Either cemiplimab 350 mg every 2 weeks or pembrolizumab 200 mg every 3 weeks was given. During anti-PD-1 treatment, some patients continued daily vismodegib 150 mg.

Study-level findings and limits: Blood contained 40% to 50% of the tumor's TCR clonotypes.

Germline V gene data show CDR1 as LGHDT and CDR2 as YNNKEL (reference sequence). Deletions cut 1 base from V and 9 bases from J, with 13 bases between. This CDR3 comprises 15 residues. Clones were sequenced by immunoSEQ multiplex PCR, and TCRdb holds only the in-frame ones, with some missing. The sample records about 59,000 clones, over 75% being singletons. This clone was observed a handful of times. The antigen remains undetermined. This receptor was identified in a human donor with basal cell carcinoma. The V and J genes are TRBV3-1 (or the pseudogene TRBV3-2) and TRBJ1-6; no reliable D call. This specimen consisted of PBMCs, obtained before anti-PD-1 treatment. CDR3 sequence: CASSQVYSQTSPLHF. In nucleotides, the CDR3 is TGTGCCAGCAGCCAAGTATACAGCCAAACTTCACCCCTCCACTTT.